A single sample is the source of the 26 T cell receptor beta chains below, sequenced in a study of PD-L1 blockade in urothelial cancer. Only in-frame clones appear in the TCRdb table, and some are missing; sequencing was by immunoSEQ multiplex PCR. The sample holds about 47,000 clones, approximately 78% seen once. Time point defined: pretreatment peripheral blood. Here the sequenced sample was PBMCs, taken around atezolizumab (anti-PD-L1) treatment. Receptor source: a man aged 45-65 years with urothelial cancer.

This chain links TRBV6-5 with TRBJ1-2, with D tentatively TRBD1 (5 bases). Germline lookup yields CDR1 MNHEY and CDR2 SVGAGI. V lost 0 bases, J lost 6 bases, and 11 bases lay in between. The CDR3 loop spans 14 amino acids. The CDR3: CASSYSNGANGYTF. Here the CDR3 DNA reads TGTGCCAGCAGTTACTCGAATGGGGCGAATGGCTACACCTTC.

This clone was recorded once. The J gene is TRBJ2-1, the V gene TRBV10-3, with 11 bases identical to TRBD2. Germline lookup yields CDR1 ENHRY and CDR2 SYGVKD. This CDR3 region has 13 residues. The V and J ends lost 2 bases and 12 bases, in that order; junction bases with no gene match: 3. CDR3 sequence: CAISEALAGGQFF. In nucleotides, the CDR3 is TGTGCCATCAGTGAGGCTCTAGCGGGGGGGCAGTTCTTC.

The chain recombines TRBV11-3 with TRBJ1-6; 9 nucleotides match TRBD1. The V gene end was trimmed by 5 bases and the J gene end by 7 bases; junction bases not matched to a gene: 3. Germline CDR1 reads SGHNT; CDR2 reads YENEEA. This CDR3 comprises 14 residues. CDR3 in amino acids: CASSTGQGNSPLHF. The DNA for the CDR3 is TGTGCCAGCAGCACGGGACAGGGCAATTCACCCCTCCACTTT. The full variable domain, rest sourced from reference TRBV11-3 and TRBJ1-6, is EAGVVQSPRYKIIEKKQPVAFWCNPISGHNTLYWYLQNLGQGPELLIRYENEEAVDDSQLPKDRFSAERLKGVDSTLKIQPAELGDSAVYLCASSTGQGNSPLHFGNGTRLTVT.

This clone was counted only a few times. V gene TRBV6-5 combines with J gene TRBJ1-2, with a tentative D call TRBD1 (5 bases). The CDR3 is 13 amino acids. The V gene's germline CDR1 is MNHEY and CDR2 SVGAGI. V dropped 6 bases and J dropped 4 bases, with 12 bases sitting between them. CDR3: CASRLDRRYGYTF. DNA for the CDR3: TGTGCCAGCAGATTAGACAGACGCTATGGCTACACCTTC.

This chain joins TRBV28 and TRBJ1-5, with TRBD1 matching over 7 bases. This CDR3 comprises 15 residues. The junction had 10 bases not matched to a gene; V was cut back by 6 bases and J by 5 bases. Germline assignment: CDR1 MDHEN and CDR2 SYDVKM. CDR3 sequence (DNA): TGTGCCAGCAGCCCAGGGGGAAAGATCTATCAGCCCCAGCATTTT. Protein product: CASSPGGKIYQPQHF.

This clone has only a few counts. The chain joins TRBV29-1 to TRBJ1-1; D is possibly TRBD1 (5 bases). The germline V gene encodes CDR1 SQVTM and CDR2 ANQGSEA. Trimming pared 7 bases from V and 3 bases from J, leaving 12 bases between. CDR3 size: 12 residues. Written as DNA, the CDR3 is TGCAGCGGACAGTCGGGGGACACTGAAGCTTTCTTT. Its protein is CSGQSGDTEAFF.

Here the CDR3 DNA reads TGCGCCAGCAGCTCGGGGACAGGCCTTTATGGCTACACCTTC. It yields the protein CASSSGTGLYGYTF. This chain connects TRBV4-1 to TRBJ1-2, with 8 bases matching TRBD1. The CDR3 runs to 14 residues. V was pared by 5 bases and J by 5 bases, with 7 bases of the junction left unmatched. Per the germline V gene, CDR1 is MGHRA and CDR2 is YSYEKL.

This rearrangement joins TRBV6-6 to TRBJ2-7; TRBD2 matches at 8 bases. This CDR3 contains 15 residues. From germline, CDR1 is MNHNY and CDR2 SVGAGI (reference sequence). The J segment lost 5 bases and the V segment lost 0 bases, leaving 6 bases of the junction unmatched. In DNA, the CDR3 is TGTGCCAGCAGTTACTCTAGCGGGGTCACCCACGAGCAGTACTTC. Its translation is CASSYSSGVTHEQYF.

The CDR3 loop is CASSYSDRVDGYTF. CDR3 DNA sequence: TGTGCCAGCAGTTACTCCGACAGGGTGGATGGCTACACCTTC. This chain connects TRBV6-5 to TRBJ1-2, with 7 bases fitting TRBD1. V lost 0 bases and J lost 6; bases outside the gene matches: 4. Germline V gene data show CDR1 as MNHEY and CDR2 as SVGAGI. The CDR3 runs 14 residues.

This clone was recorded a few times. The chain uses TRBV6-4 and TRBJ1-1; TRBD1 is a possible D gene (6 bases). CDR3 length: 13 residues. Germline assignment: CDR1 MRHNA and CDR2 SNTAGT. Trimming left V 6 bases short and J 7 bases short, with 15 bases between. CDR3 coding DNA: TGTGCCAGCAGCGAACAGGGTTTTGGTGAAGCTTTCTTT. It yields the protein CASSEQGFGEAFF.

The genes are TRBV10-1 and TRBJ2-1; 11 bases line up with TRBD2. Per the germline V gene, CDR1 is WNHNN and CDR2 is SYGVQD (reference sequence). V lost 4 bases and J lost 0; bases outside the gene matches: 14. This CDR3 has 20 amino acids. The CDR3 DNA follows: TGCGCCAGCAGTGGGTCCGGGACTAGCGGAGCCCCTAGCTCCTACAATGAGCAGTTCTTC. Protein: CASSGSGTSGAPSSYNEQFF.

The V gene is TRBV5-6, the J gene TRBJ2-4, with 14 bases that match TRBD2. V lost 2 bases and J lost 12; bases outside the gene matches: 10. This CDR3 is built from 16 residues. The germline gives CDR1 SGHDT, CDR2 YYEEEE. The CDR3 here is CASSFGLAGGPINQYF. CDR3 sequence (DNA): TGTGCCAGCAGCTTCGGACTAGCGGGGGGCCCAATCAATCAGTACTTC.

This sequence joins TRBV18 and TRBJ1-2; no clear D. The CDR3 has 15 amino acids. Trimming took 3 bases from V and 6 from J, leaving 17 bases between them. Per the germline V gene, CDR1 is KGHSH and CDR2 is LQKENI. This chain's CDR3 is CASSPKGSPPNGYTF. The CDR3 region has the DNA TGTGCCAGCTCACCTAAAGGGAGTCCCCCAAATGGCTACACCTTC.

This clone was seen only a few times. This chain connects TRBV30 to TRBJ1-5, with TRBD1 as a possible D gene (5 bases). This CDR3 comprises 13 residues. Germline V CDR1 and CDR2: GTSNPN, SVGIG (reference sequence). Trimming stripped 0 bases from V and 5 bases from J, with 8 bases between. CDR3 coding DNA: TGTGCCTGGAGTGTAAGGGGTCATCAGCCCCAGCATTTT. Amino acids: CAWSVRGHQPQHF.

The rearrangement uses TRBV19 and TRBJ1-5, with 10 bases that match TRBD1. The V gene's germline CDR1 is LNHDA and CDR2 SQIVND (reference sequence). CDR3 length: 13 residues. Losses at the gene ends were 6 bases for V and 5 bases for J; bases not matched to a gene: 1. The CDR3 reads CASRGQGYQPQHF. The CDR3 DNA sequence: TGTGCCAGTAGGGGACAGGGGTATCAGCCCCAGCATTTT.

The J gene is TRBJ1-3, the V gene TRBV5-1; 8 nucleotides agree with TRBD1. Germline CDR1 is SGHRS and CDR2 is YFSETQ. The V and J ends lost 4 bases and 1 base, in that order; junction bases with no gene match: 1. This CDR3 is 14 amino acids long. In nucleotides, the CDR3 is TGCGCCAGCAGCCAGGGGGCTTCTGGAAACACCATATATTTT. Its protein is CASSQGASGNTIYF.

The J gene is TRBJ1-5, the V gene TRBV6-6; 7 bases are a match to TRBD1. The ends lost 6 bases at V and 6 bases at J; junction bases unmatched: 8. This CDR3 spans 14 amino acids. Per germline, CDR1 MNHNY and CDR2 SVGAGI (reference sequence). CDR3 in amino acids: CASRVRGQGQPQHF. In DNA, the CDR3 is TGTGCCAGCAGAGTTAGGGGGCAGGGTCAGCCCCAGCATTTT.

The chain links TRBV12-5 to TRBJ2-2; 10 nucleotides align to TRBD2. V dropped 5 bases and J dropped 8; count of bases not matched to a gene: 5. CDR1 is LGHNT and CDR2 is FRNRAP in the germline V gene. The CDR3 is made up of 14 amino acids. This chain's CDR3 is CASGVLAGIGELFF. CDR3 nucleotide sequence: TGTGCTAGTGGTGTACTAGCGGGAATTGGGGAGCTGTTTTTT.

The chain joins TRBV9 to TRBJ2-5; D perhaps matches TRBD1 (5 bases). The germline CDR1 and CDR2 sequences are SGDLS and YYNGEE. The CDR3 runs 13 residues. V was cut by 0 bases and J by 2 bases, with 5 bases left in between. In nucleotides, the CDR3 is TGTGCCAGCAGCGTAGGACAGCAAGAGACCCAGTACTTC. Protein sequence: CASSVGQQETQYF.

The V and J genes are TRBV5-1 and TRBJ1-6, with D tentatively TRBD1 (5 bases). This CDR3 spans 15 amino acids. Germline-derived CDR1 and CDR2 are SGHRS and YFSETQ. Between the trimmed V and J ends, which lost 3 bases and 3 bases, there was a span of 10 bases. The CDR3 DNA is TGCGCCAGCAGCTCCGGTGACAGCTATAATTCACCCCTCCACTTT. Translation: CASSSGDSYNSPLHF.

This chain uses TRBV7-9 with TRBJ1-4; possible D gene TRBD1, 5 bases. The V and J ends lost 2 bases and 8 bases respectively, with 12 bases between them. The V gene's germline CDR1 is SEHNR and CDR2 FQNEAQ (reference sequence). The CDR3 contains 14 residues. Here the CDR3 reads CASSLRGTREKLFF. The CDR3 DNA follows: TGTGCCAGCAGCTTACGAGGGACTCGCGAAAAACTGTTTTTT.

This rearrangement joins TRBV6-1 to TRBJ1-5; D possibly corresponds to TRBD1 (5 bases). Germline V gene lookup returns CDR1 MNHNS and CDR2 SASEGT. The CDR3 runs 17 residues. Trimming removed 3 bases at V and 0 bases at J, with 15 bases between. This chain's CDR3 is CASSDSTPGHSNQPQHF. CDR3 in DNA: TGTGCCAGCAGTGACAGCACTCCAGGGCATAGCAATCAGCCCCAGCATTTT.

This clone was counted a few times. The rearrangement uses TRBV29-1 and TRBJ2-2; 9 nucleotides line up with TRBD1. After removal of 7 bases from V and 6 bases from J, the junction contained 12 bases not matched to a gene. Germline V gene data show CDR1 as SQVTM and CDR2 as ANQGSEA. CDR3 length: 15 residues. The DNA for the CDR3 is TGCAGCGCCAAGATGGGGACAGGGAGGTCCGGGGAGCTGTTTTTT. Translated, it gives CSAKMGTGRSGELFF.

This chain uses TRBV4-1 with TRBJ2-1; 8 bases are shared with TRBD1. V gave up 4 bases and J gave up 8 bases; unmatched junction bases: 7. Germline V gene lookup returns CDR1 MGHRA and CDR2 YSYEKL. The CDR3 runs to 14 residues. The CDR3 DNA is TGCGCCAGCAGCCGCCCGAACAGGGGGGATGAGCAGTTCTTC. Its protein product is CASSRPNRGDEQFF.

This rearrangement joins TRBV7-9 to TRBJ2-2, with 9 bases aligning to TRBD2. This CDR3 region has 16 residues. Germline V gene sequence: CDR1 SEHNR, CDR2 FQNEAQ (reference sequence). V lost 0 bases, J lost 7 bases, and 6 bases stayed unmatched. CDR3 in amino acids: CASSLATSGPVGELFF. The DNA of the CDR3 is TGTGCCAGCAGCTTAGCTACTAGCGGGCCCGTCGGGGAGCTGTTTTTT.

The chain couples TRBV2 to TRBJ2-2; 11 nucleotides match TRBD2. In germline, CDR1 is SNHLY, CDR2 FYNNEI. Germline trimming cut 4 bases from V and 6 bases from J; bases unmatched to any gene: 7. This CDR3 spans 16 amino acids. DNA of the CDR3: TGTGCCAGCAGTGTAGCGGGGGGGCTGGGAGCCGGGGAGCTGTTTTTT. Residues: CASSVAGGLGAGELFF. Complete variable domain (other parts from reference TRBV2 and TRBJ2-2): EPEVTQTPSHQVTQMGQEVILRCVPISNHLYFYWYRQILGQKVEFLVSFYNNEISEKSEIFDDQFSVERPDGSNFTLKIRSTKLEDSAMYFCASSVAGGLGAGELFFGEGSRLTVL.